This T cell receptor (beta chain) was identified in a study of Graves' ophthalmopathy and Graves' hyperthyroidism. Study at large: Researchers obtained peripheral blood at initial diagnosis, before any treatment had begun.

This clonotype was seen a handful of times. The authors amplified TCR beta CDR3 regions, and they did so from RNA transcripts for repertoire sequencing. First-round RT-PCR employed HTBI primers, with a second-round multiplex PCR after it. MiXCR, run by TCRdb on the multiplex PCR reads, gives a single entry per CDR3 protein. There are under 200,000 distinct CDR3 sequences in the sample; 37% occur only once, and 5.8% lies in the top ten. The CDR3 is 16 amino acids. From germline, CDR1 is SGHTA and CDR2 FQGTGA. After removal of 3 bases from V and 6 bases from J, the junction contained 7 bases not matched to a gene.

This rearrangement joins TRBV7-3 to TRBJ2-2, with TRBD2 identical over 10 bases. This receptor was identified in a woman aged 40 to 50 with Graves' ophthalmopathy. Sequenced: peripheral blood. CDR3 protein: CASSLSGRGLPGELFF. The DNA for the CDR3 is TGTGCCAGCAGCTTGAGCGGGAGGGGCCTCCCCGGGGAGCTGTTTTTT.